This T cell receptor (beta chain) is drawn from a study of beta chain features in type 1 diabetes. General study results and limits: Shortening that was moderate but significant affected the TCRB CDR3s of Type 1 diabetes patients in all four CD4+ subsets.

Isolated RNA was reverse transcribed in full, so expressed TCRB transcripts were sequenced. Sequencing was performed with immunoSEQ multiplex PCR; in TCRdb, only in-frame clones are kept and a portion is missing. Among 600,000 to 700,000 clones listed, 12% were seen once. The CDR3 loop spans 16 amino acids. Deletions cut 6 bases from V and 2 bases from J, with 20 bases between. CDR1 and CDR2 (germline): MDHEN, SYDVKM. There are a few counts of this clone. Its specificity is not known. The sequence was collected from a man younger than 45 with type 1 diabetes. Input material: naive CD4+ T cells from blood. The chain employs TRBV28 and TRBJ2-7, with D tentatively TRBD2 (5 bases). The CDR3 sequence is CASSREGGAETYEQYF. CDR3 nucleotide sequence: TGTGCCAGCAGCCGCGAGGGCGGTGCTGAGACCTACGAGCAGTACTTC.